The 18 T cell receptor beta chains below come from one sample, sequenced in a study of blood T cell repertoires in COVID-19 (dated by TCRdb to the early 2020s). Library generation was performed with the immunoSEQ multiplex PCR assay. TCRdb re-hosts the immuneACCESS table, in-frame sequences only. Its copies lack some clones; in the studies checked, an unresolved V gene accounts for under half of them, and the cause for the rest is not known. Here the sample has 60,000 to 80,000 clones; over 80% occur a single time. The top ten clonotypes cover roughly 13% of the sample. What was sequenced was peripheral blood. All receptors come from a man aged 45-65 years with COVID-19, enrolled during active disease.

The chain has TRBV6-5 and TRBJ2-1, with 8 bases lining up with TRBD1. Germline CDR1 is MNHEY and CDR2 is SVGAGI. J lost 14 bases, V lost 2 bases, and 2 bases had no gene match. The CDR3 is made up of 11 amino acids. CDR3 coding DNA: TGTGCCAGCAGTTACGCGGGACAGGAGTTCTTC. Translating it yields CASSYAGQEFF.

V and J are TRBV25-1 and TRBJ2-3; TRBD1 agrees at 11 bases. After removal of 4 bases from V and 4 bases from J, the junction contained 1 base not matched to a gene. The CDR3 spans 14 residues. CDR1 is MGHDK and CDR2 is SYGVNS in the germline V gene. CDR3 nucleotides: TGTGCCAGCAGTGGGGACAGGGGGGCAGATACGCAGTATTTT. Translating gives CASSGDRGADTQYF.

The gene calls are TRBV29-1 and TRBJ2-7; 9 nucleotides agree with TRBD1. The germline gives CDR1 SQVTM, CDR2 ANQGSEA. The V segment lost 2 bases and the J segment 5 bases; nucleotides outside the gene matches: 4. This CDR3 comprises 13 residues. The CDR3 reads CSVENTGGNEQYF. CDR3 DNA sequence: TGCAGCGTTGAAAATACAGGGGGCAACGAGCAGTACTTC.

The chain carries TRBV5-1 and TRBJ1-1, with D unresolved. V was clipped by 3 bases and J by 0 bases, with 9 bases between them. The CDR3 covers 14 residues. CDR1 and CDR2 from the germline V gene are SGHRS and YFSETQ. CDR3 coding DNA: TGCGCCAGCAGCTCCAACAGAATGAACACTGAAGCTTTCTTT. Protein sequence: CASSSNRMNTEAFF.

There are a few counts of this clone. The chain couples TRBV6-5 to TRBJ1-2; TRBD1 matches at 7 bases. This CDR3 comprises 14 residues. From germline, CDR1 is MNHEY and CDR2 SVGAGI. V lost 0 bases, J lost 6 bases, and 4 bases stayed unmatched. CDR3 amino acids: CASSYSNQGDGYTF. The CDR3 bases are TGTGCCAGCAGTTACTCGAATCAGGGGGATGGCTACACCTTC.

This clone was seen only once. The genes are TRBV20-1 and TRBJ2-2; possibly TRBD2 for D (6 bases). V lost 3 bases and J lost 1, with 9 bases in between. The CDR3 is 14 residues long. CDR1 DFQATT and CDR2 SNEGSKA come from the germline V gene (reference sequence). CDR3 DNA sequence: TGCAGTGCTAGTCGGGGGATGAACACCGGGGAGCTGTTTTTT. It yields the protein CSASRGMNTGELFF.

The V call is TRBV6-6, the J call TRBJ2-3; D remains unclear. Trimming took 5 bases from V and 5 from J, leaving 11 bases between them. This CDR3 has 13 amino acids. Germline V gene sequence: CDR1 MNHNY, CDR2 SVGAGI (reference sequence). The CDR3 is CASSTTLRDTQYF. The CDR3 nucleotides read TGTGCCAGCAGTACCACCCTGAGAGATACGCAGTATTTT.

The chain links TRBV5-1 to TRBJ2-7, with TRBD1 identical over 10 bases. Germline assignment: CDR1 SGHRS and CDR2 YFSETQ. Trimming at V came to 2 bases and at J to 3 bases, leaving 2 bases not matched to a gene. The length of the CDR3 is 14 residues. Here the CDR3 reads CASSFDRGRYEQYF. The DNA of the CDR3 is TGCGCCAGCAGCTTCGACAGGGGGCGCTACGAGCAGTACTTC. Based on the CDR3 plus reference TRBV5-1 and TRBJ2-7, the full variable domain is KAGVTQTPRYLIKTRGQQVTLSCSPISGHRSVSWYQQTPGQGLQFLFEYFSETQRNKGNFPGRFSGRQFSNSRSEMNVSTLELGDSALYLCASSFDRGRYEQYFGPGTRLTVT.

V is TRBV5-4 and J is TRBJ2-1; perhaps TRBD2 as D (5 bases). The germline V gene has CDR1 SGHNT and CDR2 YYREEE (reference sequence). Trimming cost V 5 bases and J 5 bases, with 17 bases left between them. CDR3 length: 15 residues. The CDR3 protein is CASRWRAGSDNEQFF. For the CDR3, the DNA is TGTGCCAGCAGATGGCGTGCGGGTAGCGACAATGAGCAGTTCTTC.

The rearrangement uses TRBV19 and TRBJ2-1, with a weak D call TRBD1 (6 bases). Germline V gene data show CDR1 as LNHDA and CDR2 as SQIVND (reference sequence). V shed 5 bases and J shed 10 bases, with 24 bases lying between them. This CDR3 is built from 16 residues. The CDR3: CASSPQGHPPSGEQFF. The DNA of the CDR3 is TGTGCCAGTAGTCCCCAGGGACATCCTCCTTCGGGGGAGCAGTTCTTC.

The chain uses TRBV20-1 and TRBJ2-5; no clear D. The germline V gene has CDR1 DFQATT and CDR2 SNEGSKA (reference sequence). The germline V and J ends were trimmed by 6 bases and 5 bases, with 10 bases remaining between them. There are 11 residues in the CDR3. The CDR3 DNA reads as TGCAGTGCCCGATCCGGGGAGACCCAGTACTTC. This codes for CSARSGETQYF.

The rearrangement uses TRBV28 and TRBJ1-2; maybe TRBD1 (5 bases). The CDR3 length is 16 residues. Looked up from germline, CDR1 is MDHEN and CDR2 is SYDVKM. The V end lost 5 bases, the J end lost 3 bases, and 19 bases lay between the germline ends. The chain's CDR3 is CASSVGGSGMDYGYTF. Written as DNA, the CDR3 is TGTGCCAGCAGTGTGGGGGGGTCAGGGATGGACTATGGCTACACCTTC.

V gene TRBV5-5 combines with J gene TRBJ2-7, with 9 bases that match TRBD1. This CDR3 region has 17 residues. The V segment lost 2 bases and the J segment 4 bases; nucleotides outside the gene matches: 13. Germline-derived CDR1 and CDR2 are SGHKS and YYEKEE (reference sequence). This CDR3 reads CASSFRPPGQGYYEQYF. DNA of the CDR3: TGTGCCAGCAGCTTTCGGCCCCCGGGACAGGGTTATTACGAGCAGTACTTC.

V usage is TRBV7-9 and J usage is TRBJ2-5; D might be TRBD2 (6 bases). Germline V CDR1 and CDR2: SEHNR, FQNEAQ (reference sequence). Trimming removed 5 bases at V and 2 bases at J, with 15 bases between. This CDR3 has 15 residues. The chain's CDR3 is CASSPTRSRQETQYF. CDR3 nucleotides: TGTGCCAGCAGCCCGACTAGATCGCGGCAAGAGACCCAGTACTTC.

V gene TRBV5-4 combines with J gene TRBJ1-4; weak D call: TRBD1 (6 bases). Germline V gene sequence: CDR1 SGHNT, CDR2 YYREEE (reference sequence). There are 14 residues in the CDR3. The V end lost 4 bases, the J end lost 5 bases, and 12 bases lay between the germline ends. In DNA, the CDR3 is TGTGCCAGCAGCCTCCAAGGGGGAAATGAAAAACTGTTTTTT. It specifies CASSLQGGNEKLFF.

The rearrangement uses TRBV19 and TRBJ2-3; the match to TRBD1 covers 8 bases. Germline trimming cut 3 bases from V and 2 bases from J; bases unmatched to any gene: 1. This CDR3 region has 14 residues. Germline assignment: CDR1 LNHDA and CDR2 SQIVND (reference sequence). CDR3 coding DNA: TGTGCCAGTAGTATCAGGGGGCCCACAGATACGCAGTATTTT. This translates into CASSIRGPTDTQYF.

V and J are TRBV2 and TRBJ1-5, with D perhaps TRBD1 (5 bases). CDR1 and CDR2 from the germline V gene are SNHLY and FYNNEI. V was pared by 4 bases and J by 1 base, with 14 bases between. The CDR3 extends over 16 amino acids. The DNA for the CDR3 is TGTGCCAGCAGTGGGGACTCCGCCAGAAGCAATCAGCCCCAGCATTTT. Protein product: CASSGDSARSNQPQHF. The whole variable domain, filled in from reference TRBV2 and TRBJ1-5, reads EPEVTQTPSHQVTQMGQEVILRCVPISNHLYFYWYRQILGQKVEFLVSFYNNEISEKSEIFDDQFSVERPDGSNFTLKIRSTKLEDSAMYFCASSGDSARSNQPQHFGDGTRLSIL.

The chain is built from TRBV4-2 and TRBJ2-5; tentatively, D is TRBD2 (5 bases). Germline CDR1 reads LGHNA; CDR2 reads YNFKEQ. The CDR3 runs to 15 residues. Trimming took 1 base from V and 5 from J, leaving 14 bases between them. Here the CDR3 DNA reads TGTGCCAGCAGCCAAGCCCGGTCGGGCGGGGAGACCCAGTACTTC. Protein sequence: CASSQARSGGETQYF.